Presented here are 20 T cell receptor beta chains from one specimen sequenced in a study of CD8+CD57+ T cells in acquired aplastic anemia. The authors sequenced patients whose flow cytometry had shown CD8+CD57+ cell expansion. Genomic DNA acted as the template from which TCR beta VDJ combination and CDR3 sequence profiling were carried out. From the reads, TCRdb called clonotypes with MiXCR, one entry per CDR3 protein. Among 400,000 to 600,000 distinct CDR3 sequences listed, less than 35% were seen once. Material for sequencing was sorted CD4+, CD8+, or CD8+CD57+ T cells (not recorded which) from PBMCs. The receptors were sampled from a human donor with aplastic anemia.

As for this clonotype: Compared with germline, one end of the junction differs, possibly owing to a read error. The chain combines TRBV7-7 with TRBJ2-5; maybe TRBD1 (6 bases). The germline gives CDR1 SSHAT, CDR2 FNYEAQ (reference sequence). This CDR3 has 16 residues. The CDR3 coding sequence is TGTGCTAGCAGTTACTCGATTAGCAGGGGTGACGAGACCCAGTACTTC. Protein product: CASSYSISRGDETQYF.

The sample holds many counts of this clonotype. The chain joins TRBV6-6 to TRBJ2-7; possibly TRBD1 for D (6 bases). This CDR3 region has 12 residues. Germline values: CDR1 MNHNY, CDR2 SVGAGI (reference sequence). Deletions cut 0 bases from V and 7 bases from J, with 7 bases between. The CDR3 reads CASSYSRGEQYF. The CDR3 region has the DNA TGTGCCAGCAGTTACTCGAGGGGGGAGCAGTACTTC.

This chain links TRBV11-2 with TRBJ2-1; weak D call: TRBD1 (6 bases). The CDR3 spans 17 residues. Trimming removed 1 base at V and 5 bases at J, with 18 bases between. Germline V gene sequence: CDR1 SGHAT, CDR2 FQNNGV. The CDR3 DNA reads as TGTGCCAGCAGCTTAGGGAGGTTGGCAGGGGAAGACAATGAGCAGTTCTTC. It translates to CASSLGRLAGEDNEQFF.

The J gene is TRBJ1-2, the V gene TRBV9, with 7 bases identical to TRBD1. There are 14 residues in the CDR3. The V segment lost 4 bases and the J segment 5 bases; nucleotides outside the gene matches: 8. Germline V gene lookup returns CDR1 SGDLS and CDR2 YYNGEE. The CDR3 nucleotides are TGTGCCAGCAGCACGTCCGGGACAGAGTATGGCTACACCTTC. Residues: CASSTSGTEYGYTF.

Turning to this clonotype: Being one base from a much bigger clone, this may be a read error. The CDR3 here is CSMVPVENYGYTF. The CDR3 coding sequence is TGCAGCATGGTACCCGTGGAGAACTATGGCTACACCTTC. The rearrangement links TRBV29-1 to TRBJ1-2; D remains ambiguous. Germline V gives CDR1 SQVTM, CDR2 ANQGSEA. V was cut by 8 bases and J by 2 bases, with 15 bases left in between. The CDR3 extends over 13 amino acids.

The CDR3 reads CAISEARGTYGYTF. The CDR3 DNA sequence: TGTGCCATCAGTGAGGCCAGGGGGACCTATGGCTACACCTTC. The chain couples TRBV10-3 to TRBJ1-2; 7 positions match TRBD1. The V gene end was trimmed by 2 bases and the J gene end by 4 bases; junction bases not matched to a gene: 4. This CDR3 comprises 14 residues. The germline V gene encodes CDR1 ENHRY and CDR2 SYGVKD.

There are many counts of this clonotype. The chain joins TRBV4-1 to TRBJ1-2, with TRBD1 as a possible D gene (6 bases). This CDR3 has 15 residues. Germline CDR1 is MGHRA and CDR2 is YSYEKL. V lost 0 bases and J 1 base, leaving 9 bases between the germline ends. The CDR3 here is CASSQDGGHNYGYTF. The CDR3 nucleotides are TGCGCCAGCAGCCAAGATGGGGGACATAACTATGGCTACACCTTC.

This clonotype was counted only a few times. The chain employs TRBV12-5 and TRBJ1-3; D uncertain. The V end lost 0 bases, the J end lost 1 base, and 10 bases lay between the germline ends. Germline CDR1 LGHNT, CDR2 FRNRAP. The length of the CDR3 is 16 residues. Written as DNA, the CDR3 is TGTGCTAGTGGTTTGGTAGTTAGGGATTCTGGAAACACCATATATTTT. This encodes CASGLVVRDSGNTIYF.

This clonotype appeared many times. The V gene is TRBV4-1, the J gene TRBJ1-5; D not certain. This CDR3 has 14 amino acids. V lost 4 bases, J lost 3 bases, and 10 bases lay in between. In germline, CDR1 is MGHRA, CDR2 YSYEKL. The CDR3 coding sequence is TGCGCCAGCAGCCGTCAACAAGACAATCAGCCCCAGCATTTT. It encodes CASSRQQDNQPQHF.

V is TRBV10-3 and J is TRBJ2-1, with 8 bases identical to TRBD2. With 7 bases clipped from V and 4 bases from J, the junction kept 6 bases outside the gene matches. CDR3 length: 14 amino acids. Germline V gene lookup returns CDR1 ENHRY and CDR2 SYGVKD. The CDR3: CAINLQRGYNEQFF. As DNA, the CDR3 is TGTGCCATCAATCTCCAGCGGGGGTACAATGAGCAGTTCTTC.

This clonotype has only a few counts. The J gene is TRBJ2-5, the V gene TRBV20-1; 10 positions match TRBD2. Germline CDR1 reads DFQATT; CDR2 reads SNEGSKA (reference sequence). The junction had 9 bases not matched to a gene; V was cut back by 5 bases and J by 6 bases. The CDR3 loop spans 14 amino acids. The CDR3 DNA is TGCAGTGCTGGATTAAGCGGGGGGGCGAAGACCCAGTACTTC. It is translated as CSAGLSGGAKTQYF.

Concerning this clonotype itself: Lacking the conserved final phenylalanine or tryptophan, this CDR3 likely reflects a read error. The DNA is omitted, as the CDR3 cannot be located on it reliably, and the CDR3 follows TCRdb's listing. This chain joins TRBV12-3 or TRBV12-4 and TRBJ2-7. The CDR3 is 8 amino acids in total, end residues counted. The CDR3: CASSLNAR.

The chain combines TRBV6-1 with TRBJ2-7, with TRBD1 matching over 9 bases. The CDR3 runs 14 residues. The junction had 10 bases not matched to a gene; V was cut back by 7 bases and J by 6 bases. Germline loops: CDR1 MNHNS, CDR2 SASEGT. In nucleotides, the CDR3 is TGTGCCAGCAAAGGCGGGACAGGGCACTGCGAGCAGTACTTC. Translating it yields CASKGGTGHCEQYF.

This clonotype was counted ten times or more. The rearrangement joins TRBV20-1 to TRBJ2-7; the match to TRBD2 covers 8 bases. V was clipped by 5 bases and J by 0 bases; unmatched bases: 6. The germline CDR1 and CDR2 sequences are DFQATT and SNEGSKA (reference sequence). This CDR3 region has 14 residues. The CDR3 DNA reads as TGCAGTGCTGTAGCGGGGATAAGCTCCTACGAGCAGTACTTC. Its protein product is CSAVAGISSYEQYF.

CDR3 protein: CSARVVLDYNEQFF. The CDR3 bases are TGCAGTGCTAGAGTAGTACTGGATTACAATGAGCAGTTCTTC. The genes are TRBV20-1 and TRBJ2-1; D not resolved. There are 14 residues in the CDR3. The V gene's germline CDR1 is DFQATT and CDR2 SNEGSKA (reference sequence). Trimming removed 1 base at V and 4 bases at J, with 11 bases between.

The chain employs TRBV25-1 and TRBJ1-2; D is perhaps TRBD1 (5 bases). This CDR3 contains 12 residues. Germline CDR1 reads MGHDK; CDR2 reads SYGVNS. Trimming pared 7 bases from V and 6 bases from J, leaving 12 bases between. CDR3 nucleotides: TGTGCCAGCACTATGGGACGAGATGGCTACACCTTC. Its translation: CASTMGRDGYTF.

The chain joins TRBV2 to TRBJ1-6; D might be TRBD1 (6 bases). The V end was cut by 3 bases, the J end by 13 bases, with 13 bases between. Germline V CDR1 and CDR2: SNHLY, FYNNEI. The CDR3 contains 13 residues. Here the CDR3 reads CASSDKTGSPLHF. CDR3 sequence (DNA): TGTGCCAGCAGTGATAAAACAGGGTCTCCCCTCCACTTT.

The chain combines TRBV12-5 with TRBJ2-3; D possibly corresponds to TRBD1 (6 bases). CDR3 size: 14 residues. V lost 3 bases to trimming and J lost 3 bases, with 10 bases between them. The germline V gene encodes CDR1 LGHNT and CDR2 FRNRAP. The CDR3 protein is CASGLQGLTDTQYF. Written as DNA, the CDR3 is TGTGCTAGTGGTTTACAGGGTTTGACAGATACGCAGTATTTT. The full variable domain, rest sourced from reference TRBV12-5 and TRBJ2-3, is DARVTQTPRHKVTEMGQEVTMRCQPILGHNTVFWYRQTMMQGLELLAYFRNRAPLDDSGMPKDRFSAEMPDATLATLKIQPSEPRDSAVYFCASGLQGLTDTQYFGPGTRLTVL.

V usage is TRBV5-4 and J usage is TRBJ1-4, with TRBD1 identical over 7 bases. CDR1 is SGHNT, CDR2 YYREEE, per germline (reference sequence). J lost 12 bases, V lost 2 bases, and 7 bases had no gene match. The CDR3 length is 13 residues. CDR3 sequence reads: CASSFPETGQLFF. CDR3 in DNA: TGTGCCAGCAGCTTTCCGGAGACAGGGCAACTGTTTTTT.

This clonotype was counted at least ten times. The chain's CDR3 is CASSEGGSGEKLFF. CDR3 nucleotides: TGTGCCAGCAGTGAAGGAGGGAGTGGAGAAAAACTGTTTTTT. This chain uses TRBV25-1 with TRBJ1-4, with unresolved D. The CDR3 runs to 14 residues. From germline, CDR1 is MGHDK and CDR2 SYGVNS. With 2 bases removed from V and 8 bases from J, the gap between germline ends came to 12 bases. Variable domain in full (rest from reference TRBV25-1 and TRBJ1-4): EADIYQTPRYLVIGTGKKITLECSQTMGHDKMYWYQQDPGMELHLIHYSYGVNSTEKGDLSSESTVSRIRTEHFPLTLESARPSHTSQYLCASSEGGSGEKLFFGSGTQLSVL.